This T cell receptor (beta chain) was retrieved from a study of human T cells and chemical hapten exposure. General study points: TCRs at a frequency above 1 in 1000 stayed unchanged with DPC sensitization. Because all patients had alopecia, their immune responses might differ from healthy ones.

In TCRdb, the RACE reads were re-called with MiXCR into one record per CDR3 protein. The repertoire includes tens of thousands of distinct CDR3 sequences, approximately 9.9% of them detected once, and roughly 2% sits in the top ten. Germline-derived CDR1 and CDR2 are DFQATT and SNEGSKA (reference sequence). This CDR3 region has 18 residues. Trimming cost V 1 base and J 4 bases; bases outside gene matches: 17. Time point here: patch test 3, about 24 weeks after DPC sensitization. Documented treatment: therapeutic diphenylcyclopropenone sensitization with weekly scalp DPC. The table lists this clonotype with a few counts. The antigen remains undetermined.

V gene TRBV20-1 combines with J gene TRBJ2-3; 7 bases agree with TRBD2. The receptor's source is a woman aged 25 to 39 with alopecia areata. Some clones in this sample may be carry-over from other donors' samples. Sequenced here: whole blood, sampled in connection with sensitization to the hapten diphenylcyclopropenone (DPC). The CDR3 region has the DNA TGCAGTGCTAGAGGGTGGGTAGTACAGCCGGGAGGCTCAGATACGCAGTATTTT. It codes for CSARGWVVQPGGSDTQYF.